This TCR beta chain was sequenced in a study of memory CD4+ T cells and cytomegalovirus serostatus. Single viable CD3+CD4+CD8-CD45RO+ cells were sorted as the memory CD4+ T cells. Serostatus was set by detecting CMV pp150, pp28, p38, p52 IgG. CD4+ T cells were isolated by positive magnetic selection. Study results and caveats: Each of approximately 61 CMV-associated TCRbeta sequences occurred in one to five individuals.

Germline CDR1 is SGHDT and CDR2 is YYEEEE. The CDR3 loop spans 16 amino acids. V trimming: 1 base; J trimming: 9 bases; junction bases outside the gene matches: 7. Generated by immunoSEQ multiplex PCR, the TCRdb table keeps only in-frame clones and is missing some. Among about 41,000 clones listed, roughly 80% were seen once. This clone was detected a few times. Its antigen is currently unknown. The sample taken for sequencing was memory CD4+ T cells from blood. The chain couples TRBV5-6 to TRBJ1-6; 10 positions match TRBD1. The origin of this receptor is an adult in good health and CMV-seronegative. CDR3 sequence (DNA): TGTGCCAGCAGCTTGCTTCGGGGACAGGGGATTTCACCCCTCCACTTT. It yields the protein CASSLLRGQGISPLHF.